These T cell receptor beta chains were read from a single sample in a study of Ad26.COV2.S vaccination and SARS-CoV-2 variants. The method was immunoSEQ multiplex PCR; TCRdb's version includes in-frame clones alone and lacks a portion of them. The sample yields about 440,000 clones, 90% seen once. Sequences were derived from peripheral blood, sampled in a trial of Ad26.COV2.S vaccine versus placebo. The origin of the receptors is a person aged 18-65 years who received the Ad26.COV2.S COVID-19 vaccine or a placebo. The CDR3 runs from the conserved cysteine through the conserved F or W. D genes are given only for firm matches. Clone size, where shown, is once, few, many, or a class for clones that have expanded.

v_call	clone_size	cdr3_length	j_call	d_call	cdr3_nt	cdr3_aa
TRBV9	.	16	TRBJ2-1	TRBD2	TGTGCCAGCAGCGTAGGGACTAGCGGGGGGAGGGATGAGCAGTTCTTC	CASSVGTSGGRDEQFF
TRBV7-2	.	16	TRBJ2-3	.	TGTGCCAGCAGCTTTAAAGGGGCCCTTATCACAGATACGCAGTATTTT	CASSFKGALITDTQYF
TRBV18	once	14	TRBJ2-7	.	TGTGCCAGCTCACCACCTGGGTCAGGTTACGAGCAGTACTTC	CASSPPGSGYEQYF
TRBV14	.	15	TRBJ1-3	.	TGTGCCAGCAGCTCCATTATGAGCTCTGGAAACACCATATATTTT	CASSSIMSSGNTIYF
TRBV7-9	.	11	TRBJ2-3	.	TGTGCCAGCAGCCACACAGATACGCAGTATTTT	CASSHTDTQYF
TRBV23-1	.	15	TRBJ1-4	.	TGCGCCAGCAGCCCGGGACTTAGGCCGAGGGAAAAACTGTTTTTT	CASSPGLRPREKLFF
TRBV4-1	.	15	TRBJ1-2	.	TGCGCCAGCAGCCAAGAGCAGGGAATTAACTATGGCTACACCTTC	CASSQEQGINYGYTF
TRBV20-1	once	13	TRBJ2-7	.	TGCAGTGCTAGTAGGGCAGGCCACTACGAGCAGTACTTC	CSASRAGHYEQYF
TRBV28	.	15	TRBJ2-4	.	TGTGCCAGCAGTTTTGGGGGGAAAGCCAAAAACATTCAGTACTTC	CASSFGGKAKNIQYF
TRBV7-2	.	12	TRBJ2-1	.	TGTGCCAGCAGCTTAGGGTCCGATGAGCAGTTCTTC	CASSLGSDEQFF
TRBV19	.	14	TRBJ2-2	.	TGTGCCAGTAGTATAAGGGGTGGAACCGGGGAGCTGTTTTTT	CASSIRGGTGELFF
TRBV7-2	.	16	TRBJ1-3	.	TGTGCCAGCAGCTTAGGGGCAGGCGTGCCTGGAAACACCATATATTTT	CASSLGAGVPGNTIYF
TRBV29-1	.	13	TRBJ2-2	.	TGCAGCGTTGAGACAGAAAACACCGGGGAGCTGTTTTTT	CSVETENTGELFF
TRBV20-1	.	16	TRBJ1-5	TRBD1	TGCAGTGCTAGTTCCACAAGGACAGGCGGGGATCAGCCCCAGCATTTT	CSASSTRTGGDQPQHF
TRBV5-1	.	15	TRBJ1-1	.	TGCGCCAGCAGCGCCCGACCCCAGGGGTACACTGAAGCTTTCTTT	CASSARPQGYTEAFF
TRBV5-5	.	15	TRBJ2-7	.	TGTGCCAGCAGCTCCTTGACTTTAACCTTGGGCGAGCAGTACTTC	CASSSLTLTLGEQYF
TRBV25-1	.	14	TRBJ2-2	TRBD2	TGTGCCAGTTACAGCGGGAGTTGGAACGGGGAGCTGTTTTTT	CASYSGSWNGELFF
TRBV15	.	19	TRBJ1-5	.	TGTGCCACCAGCAGAGATTTCCCTAATCAGGGGTTTGGCAATCAGCCCCAGCATTTT	CATSRDFPNQGFGNQPQHF
TRBV2	once	13	TRBJ2-7	.	TGTGCCAGCAGTGATGAGGGTAGAGGCGAGCAGTACTTC	CASSDEGRGEQYF
TRBV28	.	13	TRBJ2-7	TRBD2	TGTGCCAGCAACGGCGGGGGGTCCTACGAGCAGTACTTC	CASNGGGSYEQYF
TRBV9	once	14	TRBJ2-5	TRBD2	TGTGCCAGCAGCCGAGCGGGAGGGGGAGAGACCCAGTACTTC	CASSRAGGGETQYF
TRBV10-3	.	15	TRBJ2-7	.	TGTGCCATCAGTGACGAGACCCGGGGAAGGTACGAGCAGTACTTC	CAISDETRGRYEQYF
TRBV13	.	15	TRBJ2-3	.	TGTGCCAGCAAGAATAGGGATGTAAGCACAGATACGCAGTATTTT	CASKNRDVSTDTQYF
TRBV9	.	17	TRBJ2-5	.	TGTGCCAGCAGCGTAGATCCCATTGGGGGCAGACAAGAGACCCAGTACTTC	CASSVDPIGGRQETQYF
TRBV10-3	once	17	TRBJ2-1	.	TGTGCCATCAGTGGGGGTACGGATGTAGGTGAGGGTGGTGAGCAGTTCTTC	CAISGGTDVGEGGEQFF
TRBV29-1	few	12	TRBJ2-7	.	TGCAGCGTTTGGTCGGGGGCCTACGAGCAGTACTTC	CSVWSGAYEQYF
TRBV5-8	.	14	TRBJ1-1	.	TGTGCCAGCAGTTCGACGGTCCTGAACACTGAAGCTTTCTTT	CASSSTVLNTEAFF
TRBV27	.	13	TRBJ2-1	.	TGTGCCAGCAGTTTATCGAGTCGGGATGAGCAGTTCTTC	CASSLSSRDEQFF